The sample holds many counts of the clone carrying this T cell receptor beta chain. Its specificity is unknown. Each cDNA molecule in the library carried unique molecular identifiers. How the authors handled the data: The median was around 100,000 TCRs per sample, ranging 23,224 to 690,600. TCRdb ran MiXCR on the 5' RACE reads and lists one entry per CDR3 protein. None of the V and J calls come from the authors' own analysis; TCRdb made them. The sample records about 140,000 distinct CDR3 sequences, about 4% being singletons. The record originates from a study of human T cells and chemical hapten exposure. Across the whole study: Mainly, slight library volume differences in the pool made TCR yields vary. Study-wide results and limits: TCRs at a frequency above 1 in 1000 stayed unchanged with DPC sensitization.

The authors' total RNA extraction used unfractionated whole blood. CDR1 and CDR2 (germline): MNHEY, SVGAGI. The V end was cut by 5 bases, the J end by 0 bases, with 9 bases between. The CDR3 runs 14 residues. This chain joins TRBV6-5 and TRBJ2-3; D unclear. This receptor was taken from a female donor in good health. CDR3 DNA: TGTGCCAGCAGTCCAATCGCTAGCACAGATACGCAGTATTTT. Protein sequence: CASSPIASTDTQYF.